This T cell receptor (beta chain) appears in the sequencing data of a study of T cells in Graves' hyperthyroidism and ophthalmopathy. Germline-derived CDR1 and CDR2 are SGHDN and FVKESK. Trimming shortened V by 4 bases and J by 5 bases, and 8 bases separated the two germline ends. The CDR3 has 13 amino acids. On this clonotype: The antigen is not known.

Authors of the study amplified TCR beta CDR3 regions from RNA transcripts. HTBI primers were used for first-round RT-PCR of the TCR CDR3. TCRdb analysed the multiplex PCR reads with MiXCR anew, one entry per CDR3 protein. The sample holds 500,000 to 600,000 distinct CDR3 sequences; around 42% are singletons and the top ten take 19%. Used for diagnoses were clinical symptoms, serum thyroxine and TRAb, thyroid ultrasound and orbital computed tomography. The study's findings and limits: Ophthalmopathy got predicted by the model a median about six months before its onset. Expanded thyroid clonotypes (above 0.001) were mostly also found in blood.

The specimen was peripheral blood or thyroid tissue (not recorded which). The sequence was obtained from an adult woman with Graves' disease, either hyperthyroidism or ophthalmopathy (not recorded which). The rearrangement uses TRBV14 and TRBJ2-2; no definite D call. This CDR3 reads CASSPRTTGELFF. The CDR3 DNA reads as TGTGCCAGCAGCCCTCGCACGACCGGGGAGCTGTTTTTT.